These 22 T cell receptor beta chains were sequenced from one sample in a study of T cells in Graves' hyperthyroidism and ophthalmopathy. Using RNA transcripts as the source, TCR beta CDR3 regions were amplified. The HTBI primer set drove a first-round RT-PCR of the TCR CDR3. TCRdb independently ran MiXCR on the multiplex PCR reads; one entry per CDR3 protein. The profile shows around 420,000 distinct CDR3 sequences, around 16% of them singletons. The sample comprised blood. These receptors came from a woman in her late teens or twenties with Graves' hyperthyroidism.

This clonotype came up many times. This chain links TRBV3-1 with TRBJ2-1, with D possibly TRBD2 on 5 matching bases. V was trimmed by 1 base and J by 8 bases, leaving 15 bases between them. CDR1 is LGHDT, CDR2 YNNKEL, per germline (reference sequence). This CDR3 is built from 15 residues. CDR3 loop: CASSQVASLGDEQFF. Written as DNA, the CDR3 is TGTGCCAGCAGCCAAGTCGCTAGCCTAGGAGATGAGCAGTTCTTC.

There are many counts of this clonotype. The chain links TRBV14 to TRBJ2-5; D not resolved. The CDR3 covers 13 residues. Trimming removed 4 bases from V and 5 bases from J, with 11 bases in between. The germline gives CDR1 SGHDN, CDR2 FVKESK. For the CDR3, the DNA is TGTGCCAGCAGCCGGTGGGTCACGGAGACCCAGTACTTC. The encoded protein is CASSRWVTETQYF. The full variable domain, with the rest looked up from reference TRBV14 and TRBJ2-5, is EAGVTQFPSHSVIEKGQTVTLRCDPISGHDNLYWYRRVMGKEIKFLLHFVKESKQDESGMPNNRFLAERTGGTYSTLKVQPAELEDSGVYFCASSRWVTETQYFGPGTRLLVL.

The rearrangement joins TRBV4-1 to TRBJ2-5; D might be TRBD2 (5 bases). Deletions cut 1 base from V and 2 bases from J, with 11 bases between. Germline assignment: CDR1 MGHRA and CDR2 YSYEKL. This CDR3 spans 15 amino acids. The CDR3 is CASSQVLGIQETQYF. The CDR3 bases are TGCGCCAGCAGCCAAGTGCTCGGGATTCAAGAGACCCAGTACTTC.

This clonotype came up many times. The rearrangement uses TRBV4-2 and TRBJ2-2; TRBD2 might be the D (5 bases). Germline lookup yields CDR1 LGHNA and CDR2 YNFKEQ. V lost 1 base, J lost 5 bases, and 11 bases lay in between. The CDR3 consists of 15 residues. The CDR3 is CASSQVLATTGELFF. CDR3 DNA: TGTGCCAGCAGCCAAGTTCTAGCAACGACCGGGGAGCTGTTTTTT.

The chain couples TRBV5-6 to TRBJ2-5, with D perhaps assigned TRBD1 or TRBD2 (5 bases each). CDR3 size: 15 residues. Trimming removed 4 bases at V and 0 bases at J, with 13 bases between. Germline V gene data show CDR1 as SGHDT and CDR2 as YYEEEE. CDR3 DNA: TGTGCCAGCAGCCGAGGGGAGCGGTACCAAGAGACCCAGTACTTC. Translated: CASSRGERYQETQYF.

The V call is TRBV4-1, the J call TRBJ2-3, with D possibly TRBD1 on 6 matching bases. Germline values: CDR1 MGHRA, CDR2 YSYEKL. Deletions cut 4 bases from V and 3 bases from J, with 20 bases between. The CDR3 totals 17 residues. As DNA, the CDR3 is TGCGCCAGCAGCCGCCAATTGGGGGCGGTAAGGACAGATACGCAGTATTTT. Translating gives CASSRQLGAVRTDTQYF.

The sample holds many counts of this clonotype. The V call is TRBV6-2 or TRBV6-3, the J call TRBJ2-1; the match to TRBD2 covers 8 bases. Trimming removed 4 bases from V and 7 bases from J; junction bases left unmatched: 9. CDR1 and CDR2 from the germline V gene are MNHEY and SVGEGT. CDR3 length: 15 amino acids. CDR3 bases: TGTGCCAGCAGTTCTTGGTCGGGGGGGCGGAATGAGCAGTTCTTC. Amino acids: CASSSWSGGRNEQFF.

The chain combines TRBV6-1 with TRBJ2-7; 7 bases are shared with TRBD1. V dropped 7 bases and J dropped 3; count of bases not matched to a gene: 9. The CDR3 loop spans 14 amino acids. In germline, CDR1 is MNHNS, CDR2 SASEGT. Written as DNA, the CDR3 is TGTGCCAGCAAACGCGGACAGGAAGGCTACGAGCAGTACTTC. Protein: CASKRGQEGYEQYF.

The gene calls are TRBV4-1 and TRBJ1-3; no reliable D call. CDR1 and CDR2 from the germline V gene are MGHRA and YSYEKL. V shed 8 bases and J shed 4 bases, with 21 bases lying between them. The CDR3 is 16 residues long. CDR3 loop: CASVFDDNTSGNTIYF. For the CDR3, the DNA is TGCGCCAGCGTCTTCGACGACAATACGTCAGGAAACACCATATATTTT.

DNA of the CDR3: TGTGCCATCAGCGGGACTAGCGGTTCCACCGGGGAGCTGTTTTTT. Translation gives CAISGTSGSTGELFF. This sequence joins TRBV10-3 and TRBJ2-2; the match to TRBD2 covers 11 bases. The CDR3 extends over 15 amino acids. Germline CDR1 reads ENHRY; CDR2 reads SYGVKD. V lost 6 bases, J lost 4 bases, and 4 bases stayed unmatched.

This clonotype showed up many times. The chain uses TRBV18 and TRBJ2-1, with D maybe TRBD2 (7 bases). The CDR3 extends over 16 amino acids. The V gene lost 0 bases and the J gene lost 3 bases, with 12 bases spanning the gap. Germline V lookup: CDR1 KGHSH, CDR2 LQKENI. Written as DNA, the CDR3 is TGTGCCAGCTCACCACCGGCGGGGGCCAACTACAATGAGCAGTTCTTC. This sequence encodes CASSPPAGANYNEQFF.

This clonotype was seen ten or more times. The V call is TRBV2, the J call TRBJ2-1; 8 nucleotides match TRBD2. The CDR3 sequence is 15 residues long. With V trimmed by 4 bases and J by 0 bases, 2 bases remained unmatched. CDR1 and CDR2 (germline): SNHLY, FYNNEI. The CDR3 loop is CASSGLARSYNEQFF. The CDR3 bases are TGTGCCAGCAGTGGACTAGCGCGCTCCTACAATGAGCAGTTCTTC.

This clonotype was recorded many times. This chain uses TRBV2 with TRBJ2-7; maybe TRBD2 (6 bases). V lost 0 bases, J lost 1 base, and 10 bases lay in between. CDR1 SNHLY and CDR2 FYNNEI come from the germline V gene. The CDR3 has 15 amino acids. The CDR3 DNA reads as TGTGCCAGCAGTGAAGCGCGGGGCAGTTCCTACGAGCAGTACTTC. It specifies CASSEARGSSYEQYF.

This clonotype was recorded at least ten times. The V call is TRBV5-5, the J call TRBJ1-2; possibly TRBD1 for D (5 bases). V lost 3 bases to trimming and J lost 6 bases, with 18 bases between them. The germline V gene encodes CDR1 SGHKS and CDR2 YYEKEE (reference sequence). This CDR3 region has 15 residues. The CDR3 loop is CASSYLPSDRDGYTF. The CDR3 DNA sequence: TGTGCCAGCAGCTACCTCCCCTCCGACAGAGATGGCTACACCTTC. Full variable domain (missing parts from reference TRBV5-5 and TRBJ1-2): DAGVTQSPTHLIKTRGQQVTLRCSPISGHKSVSWYQQVLGQGPQFIFQYYEKEERGRGNFPDRFSARQFPNYSSELNVNALLLGDSALYLCASSYLPSDRDGYTFGSGTRLTVV.

In its sample, this clonotype was seen many times. The chain employs TRBV12-3 or TRBV12-4 and TRBJ1-2; D unresolved. With 1 base removed from V and 4 bases from J, the gap between germline ends came to 7 bases. The CDR3 contains 13 residues. CDR3 coding DNA: TGTGCCAGCAGTTTAGGTTCGGGCTATGGCTACACCTTC. It yields the protein CASSLGSGYGYTF.

At least ten counts were recorded for this clonotype. J is TRBJ1-2 and V is TRBV12-3 or TRBV12-4; D ambiguous. Trimming removed 2 bases from V and 1 base from J, with 5 bases in between. The CDR3 is 13 residues long. CDR3 protein: CASSLSHNYGYTF. The CDR3 DNA follows: TGTGCCAGCAGTTTATCACATAACTATGGCTACACCTTC.

This clonotype was counted at least ten times. The rearrangement links TRBV11-3 to TRBJ2-5, with a weak D call TRBD1 (5 bases). CDR3 length equals 13 residues. The V end lost 8 bases, the J end lost 1 base, and 11 bases lay between the germline ends. The germline gives CDR1 SGHNT, CDR2 YENEEA. CDR3 DNA sequence: TGTGCCAGCCAGGGCCGCACCCAAGAGACCCAGTACTTC. As protein: CASQGRTQETQYF.

This clonotype was found many times. J is TRBJ2-1 and V is TRBV7-2; 8 bases match TRBD2. The CDR3 spans 15 residues. J gave up 8 bases and V 5 bases, and 11 bases lay outside the gene matches. CDR1 is SGHTA and CDR2 is FQGNSA in the germline V gene. The CDR3: CASSIRGGVLDEQFF. In DNA, the CDR3 is TGTGCCAGCAGCATCCGGGGGGGGGTCTTGGATGAGCAGTTCTTC. Based on the CDR3 plus reference TRBV7-2 and TRBJ2-1, the full variable domain is GAGVSQSPSNKVTEKGKDVELRCDPISGHTALYWYRQSLGQGLEFLIYFQGNSAPDKSGLPSDRFSAERTGGSVSTLTIQRTQQEDSAVYLCASSIRGGVLDEQFFGPGTRLTVL.

This clonotype has a count of ten or more. The J gene is TRBJ2-7, the V gene TRBV7-2, with TRBD2 matching over 12 bases. The junction had 8 bases not matched to a gene; V was cut back by 1 base and J by 4 bases. Germline CDR1 SGHTA, CDR2 FQGNSA. The CDR3 has 17 amino acids. CDR3 region: CASSLGPSGGGFYEQYF. In nucleotides, the CDR3 is TGTGCCAGCAGCTTAGGTCCTAGCGGGGGGGGATTTTACGAGCAGTACTTC.

This clonotype was counted at least ten times. The chain is built from TRBV12-5 and TRBJ1-2; D gene unclear. V lost 5 bases to trimming and J lost 2 bases, with 15 bases between them. CDR3 length equals 15 residues. From germline, CDR1 is LGHNT and CDR2 FRNRAP. CDR3 sequence reads: CASGTDEGGNYGYTF. The CDR3 nucleotides are TGTGCTAGTGGTACCGACGAGGGCGGGAACTATGGCTACACCTTC.

This clonotype appeared a few times. This chain joins TRBV14 and TRBJ2-3; D may be TRBD2 (6 bases). Per the germline V gene, CDR1 is SGHDN and CDR2 is FVKESK. CDR3 length: 15 amino acids. V was cut by 6 bases and J by 5 bases, with 18 bases left in between. The CDR3 DNA reads as TGTGCCAGCAGTCGATTAGCGGATGGGGGAGATACGCAGTATTTT. Amino acids: CASSRLADGGDTQYF.

The J gene is TRBJ2-7, the V gene TRBV6-2 or TRBV6-3, with D uncertain. In germline, CDR1 is MNHEY, CDR2 SVGEGT. Trimming pared 8 bases from V and 4 bases from J, leaving 18 bases between. The CDR3 consists of 14 residues. The CDR3 coding sequence is TGTGCCAGCGCAACGACGCGGCCAATTTACGAGCAGTACTTC. Protein: CASATTRPIYEQYF.